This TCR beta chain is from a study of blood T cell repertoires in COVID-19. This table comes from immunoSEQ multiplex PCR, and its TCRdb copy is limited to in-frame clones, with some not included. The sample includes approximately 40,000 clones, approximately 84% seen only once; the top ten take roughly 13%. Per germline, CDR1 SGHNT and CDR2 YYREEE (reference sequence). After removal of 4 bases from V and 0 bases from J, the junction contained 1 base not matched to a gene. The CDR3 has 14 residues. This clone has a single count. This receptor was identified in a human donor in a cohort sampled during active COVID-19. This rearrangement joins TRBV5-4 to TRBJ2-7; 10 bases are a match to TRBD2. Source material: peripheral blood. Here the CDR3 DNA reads TGTGCCAGCAGCCAGCGGGGGGGCTCCTACGAGCAGTACTTC. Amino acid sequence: CASSQRGGSYEQYF.